This T cell receptor beta chain was sequenced for a study of T cells after yellow fever vaccination. Trimming cost V 3 bases and J 2 bases; bases outside gene matches: 18. The CDR3 length is 20 residues. Germline V gene lookup returns CDR1 SGHVS and CDR2 FNYEAQ. About this clonotype: Its specificity is not known.

TCRdb recomputed calls from the 5' RACE reads with MiXCR, one row per CDR3 protein. Of fewer than 650,000 distinct CDR3 sequences listed, 20% to 25% are singletons. Findings and caveats of the study: Although most clonotypes did not, a small share appeared in both CD4 and CD8 compartments.

V and J are TRBV7-6 and TRBJ2-2; 7 bases are a match to TRBD1. This receptor was taken from a man between 18 and 29 years old who received the YFV17D yellow fever vaccine. Material: PBMCs, obtained roughly 20 days after the first yellow fever vaccination. Here the CDR3 DNA reads TGTGCCAGCAGCTTTTTCTTGACAGGGAAGCTCCAAAGAAACACCGGGGAGCTGTTTTTT. Translating it yields CASSFFLTGKLQRNTGELFF. The full variable domain, completed using reference TRBV7-6 and TRBJ2-2, is GAGVSQSPRYKVTKRGQDVALRCDPISGHVSLYWYRQALGQGPEFLTYFNYEAQQDKSGLPNDRFSAERPEGSISTLTIQRTEQRDSAMYRCASSFFLTGKLQRNTGELFFGEGSRLTVL.